This record looks at one T cell receptor beta chain sequence and its context. What it recognizes is unknown. MiXCR, applied by TCRdb to the RT-PCR reads, yields one record per CDR3 protein. The profile shows more than 150,000 distinct CDR3 sequences, around 9% of them singletons. CDR1 and CDR2 from the germline V gene are MNHNS and SASEGT. The CDR3 length is 15 residues. The junction had 9 bases not matched to a gene; V was cut back by 6 bases and J by 6 bases. The sample is drawn from a study of response to subunit inactivated influenza vaccine. Whole-study findings and limits: The authors suggested that every seasonal influenza vaccination recruits few new T cells.

The sequence was collected from a man between 50 and 59 years old who received an inactivated influenza vaccine. The V and J genes are TRBV6-1 and TRBJ2-2, with TRBD2 matching 8 bases. The input for sequencing was non-naive T cells sorted from PBMCs, taken on the day of vaccination. The CDR3 sequence: CASSGGGQGAGELFF. The DNA of the CDR3 is TGTGCCAGCAGCGGGGGGGGACAAGGGGCCGGGGAGCTGTTTTTT.